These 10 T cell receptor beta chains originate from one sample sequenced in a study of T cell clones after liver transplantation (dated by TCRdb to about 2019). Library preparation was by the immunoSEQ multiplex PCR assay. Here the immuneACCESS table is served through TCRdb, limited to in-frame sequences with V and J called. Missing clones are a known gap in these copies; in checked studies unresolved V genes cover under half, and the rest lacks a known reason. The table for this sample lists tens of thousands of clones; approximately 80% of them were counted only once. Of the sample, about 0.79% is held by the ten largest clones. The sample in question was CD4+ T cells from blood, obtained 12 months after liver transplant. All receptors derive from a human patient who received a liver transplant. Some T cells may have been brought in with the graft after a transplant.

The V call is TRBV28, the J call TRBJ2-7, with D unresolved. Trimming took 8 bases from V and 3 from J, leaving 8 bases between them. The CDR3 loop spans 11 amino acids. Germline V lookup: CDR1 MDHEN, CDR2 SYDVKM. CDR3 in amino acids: CASGILYEQYF. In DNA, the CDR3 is TGTGCCAGCGGGATTCTCTACGAGCAGTACTTC. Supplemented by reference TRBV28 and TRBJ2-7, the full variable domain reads DVKVTQSSRYLVKRTGEKVFLECVQDMDHENMFWYRQDPGLGLRLIYFSYDVKMKEKGDIPEGYSVSREKKERFSLILESASTNQTSMYLCASGILYEQYFGPGTRLTVT.

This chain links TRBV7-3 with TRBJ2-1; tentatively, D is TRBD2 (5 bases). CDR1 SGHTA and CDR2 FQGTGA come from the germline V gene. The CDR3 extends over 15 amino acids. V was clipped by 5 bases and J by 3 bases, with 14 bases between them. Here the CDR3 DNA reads TGTGCCAGCAGCCCAGATTACCGGGACTACAATGAGCAGTTCTTC. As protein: CASSPDYRDYNEQFF.

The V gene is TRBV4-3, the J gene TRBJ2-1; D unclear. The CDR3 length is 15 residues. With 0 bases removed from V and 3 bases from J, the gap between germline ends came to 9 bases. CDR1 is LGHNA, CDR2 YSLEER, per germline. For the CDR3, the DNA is TGCGCCAGCAGCCAAGAGACCGCTAGCTACAATGAGCAGTTCTTC. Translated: CASSQETASYNEQFF.

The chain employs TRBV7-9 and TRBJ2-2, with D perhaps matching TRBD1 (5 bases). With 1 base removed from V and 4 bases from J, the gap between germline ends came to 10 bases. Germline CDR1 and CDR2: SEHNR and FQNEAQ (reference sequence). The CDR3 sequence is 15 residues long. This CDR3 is CASSLVGAVTGELFF. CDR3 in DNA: TGTGCCAGCAGCTTAGTAGGGGCAGTCACCGGGGAGCTGTTTTTT.

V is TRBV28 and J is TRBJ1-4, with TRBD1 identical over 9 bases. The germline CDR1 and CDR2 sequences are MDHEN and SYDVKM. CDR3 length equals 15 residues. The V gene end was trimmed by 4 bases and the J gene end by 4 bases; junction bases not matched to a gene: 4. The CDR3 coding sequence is TGTGCCAGCAGTTCTGGACAGGGGAATAATGAAAAACTGTTTTTT. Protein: CASSSGQGNNEKLFF.

The CDR3 coding sequence is TGCGCCAGCAGCTCTTATTACTTCTATCCGGGACCACAAAGGAATGAGCAGTTCTTC. This codes for CASSSYYFYPGPQRNEQFF. The chain employs TRBV5-1 and TRBJ2-1; TRBD1 or TRBD2 may be the D gene (5 bases each). The CDR3 is 19 amino acids. With 3 bases removed from V and 7 bases from J, the gap between germline ends came to 29 bases. The germline CDR1 and CDR2 sequences are SGHRS and YFSETQ.

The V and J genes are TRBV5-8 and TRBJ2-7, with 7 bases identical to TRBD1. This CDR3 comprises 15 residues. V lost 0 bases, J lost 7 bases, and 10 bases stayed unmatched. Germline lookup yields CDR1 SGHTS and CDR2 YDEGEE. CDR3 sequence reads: CASSLDRGSSREQYF. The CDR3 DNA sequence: TGTGCCAGCAGCTTGGACAGGGGCTCTTCGAGGGAGCAGTACTTC. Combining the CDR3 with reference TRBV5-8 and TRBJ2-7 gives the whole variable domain EAGVTQSPTHLIKTRGQQATLRCSPISGHTSVYWYQQALGLGLQFLLWYDEGEERNRGNFPPRFSGRQFPNYSSELNVNALELEDSALYLCASSLDRGSSREQYFGPGTRLTVT.

CDR3 nucleotide sequence: TGTGCCAGCAGTTCCCTACTGGGGGCAGGAAACACCATATATTTT. Translating gives CASSSLLGAGNTIYF. V gene TRBV28 combines with J gene TRBJ1-3; TRBD1 might be the D (6 bases). Germline CDR1 is MDHEN and CDR2 is SYDVKM. CDR3 length equals 15 residues. V lost 4 bases, J lost 4 bases, and 14 bases lay in between.

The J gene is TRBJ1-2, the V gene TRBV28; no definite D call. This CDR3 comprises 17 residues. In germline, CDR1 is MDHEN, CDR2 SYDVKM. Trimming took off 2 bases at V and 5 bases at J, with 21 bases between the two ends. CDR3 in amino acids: CASSLITRTALRYGYTF. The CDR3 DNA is TGTGCCAGCAGTTTAATTACGAGGACTGCCTTGCGGTATGGCTACACCTTC.

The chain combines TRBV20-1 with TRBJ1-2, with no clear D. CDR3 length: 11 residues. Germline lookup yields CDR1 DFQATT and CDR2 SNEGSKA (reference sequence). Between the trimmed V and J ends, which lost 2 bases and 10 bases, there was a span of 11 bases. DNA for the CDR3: TGCAGTGCTAGATTCGGAGATTACTACACCTTC. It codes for CSARFGDYYTF.